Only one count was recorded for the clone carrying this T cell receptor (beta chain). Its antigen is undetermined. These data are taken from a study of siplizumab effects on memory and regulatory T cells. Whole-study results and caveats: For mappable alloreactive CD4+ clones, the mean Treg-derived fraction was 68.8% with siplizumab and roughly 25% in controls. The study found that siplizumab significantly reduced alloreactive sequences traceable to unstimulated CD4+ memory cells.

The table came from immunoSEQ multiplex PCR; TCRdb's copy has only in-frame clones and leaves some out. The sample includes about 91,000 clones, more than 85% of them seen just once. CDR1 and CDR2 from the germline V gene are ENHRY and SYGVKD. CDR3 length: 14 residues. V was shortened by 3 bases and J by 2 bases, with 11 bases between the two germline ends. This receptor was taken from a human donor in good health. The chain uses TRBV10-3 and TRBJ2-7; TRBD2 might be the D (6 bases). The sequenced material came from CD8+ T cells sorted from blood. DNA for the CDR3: TGTGCCATCAGTGAAGCGGAGGGTCCCTACGAGCAGTACTTC. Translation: CAISEAEGPYEQYF.